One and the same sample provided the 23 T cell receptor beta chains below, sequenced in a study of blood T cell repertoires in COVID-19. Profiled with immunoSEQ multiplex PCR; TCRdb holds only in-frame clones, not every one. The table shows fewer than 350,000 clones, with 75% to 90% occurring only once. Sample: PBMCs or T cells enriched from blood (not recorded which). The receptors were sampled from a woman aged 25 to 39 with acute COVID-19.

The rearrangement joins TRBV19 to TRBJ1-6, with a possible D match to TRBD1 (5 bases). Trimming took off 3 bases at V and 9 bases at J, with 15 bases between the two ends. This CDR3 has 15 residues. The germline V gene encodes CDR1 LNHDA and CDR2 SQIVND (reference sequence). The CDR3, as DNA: TGTGCCAGTAGTATGTCCTCAGGGCTGGTTTCACCCCTCCACTTT. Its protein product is CASSMSSGLVSPLHF.

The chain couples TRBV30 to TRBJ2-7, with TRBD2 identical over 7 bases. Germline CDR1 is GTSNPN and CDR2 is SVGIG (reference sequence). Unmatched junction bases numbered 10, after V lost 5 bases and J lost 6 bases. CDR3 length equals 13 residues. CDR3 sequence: CAWFREGLREQYF. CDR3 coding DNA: TGTGCCTGGTTCAGAGAGGGACTACGCGAGCAGTACTTC.

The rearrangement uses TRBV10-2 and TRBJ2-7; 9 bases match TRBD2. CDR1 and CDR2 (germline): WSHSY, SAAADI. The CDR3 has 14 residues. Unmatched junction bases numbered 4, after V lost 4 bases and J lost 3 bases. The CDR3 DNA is TGCGCCAGCAGTGCAAGCGGGAGGAACTACGAGCAGTACTTC. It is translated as CASSASGRNYEQYF.

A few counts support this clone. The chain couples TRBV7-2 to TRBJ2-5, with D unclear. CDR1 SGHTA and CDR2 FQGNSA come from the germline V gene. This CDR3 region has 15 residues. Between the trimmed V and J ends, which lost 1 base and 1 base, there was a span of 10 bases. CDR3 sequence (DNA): TGTGCCAGCAGCTTAGAGTCAGGCCTCCAAGAGACCCAGTACTTC. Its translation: CASSLESGLQETQYF.

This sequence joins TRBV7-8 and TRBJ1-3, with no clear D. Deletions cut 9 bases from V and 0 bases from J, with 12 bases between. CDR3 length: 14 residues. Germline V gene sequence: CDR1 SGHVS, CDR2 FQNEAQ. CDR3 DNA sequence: TGTGCCAGTACCGAAGGAGGCTCTGGAAACACCATATATTTT. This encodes CASTEGGSGNTIYF.

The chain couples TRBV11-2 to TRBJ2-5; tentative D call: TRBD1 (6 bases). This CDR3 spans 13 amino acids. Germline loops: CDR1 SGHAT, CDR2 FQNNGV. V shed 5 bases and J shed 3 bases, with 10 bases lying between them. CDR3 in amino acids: CASSPSGEETQYF. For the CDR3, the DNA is TGTGCCAGCAGCCCATCAGGGGAAGAGACCCAGTACTTC.

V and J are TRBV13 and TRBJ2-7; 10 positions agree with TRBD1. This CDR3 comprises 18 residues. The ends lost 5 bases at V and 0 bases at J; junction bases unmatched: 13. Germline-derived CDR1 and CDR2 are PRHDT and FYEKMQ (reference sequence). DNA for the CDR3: TGTGCCAGCAGCCTCCGAGACAGGGGGCTATCGGCCTCCTACGAGCAGTACTTC. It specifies CASSLRDRGLSASYEQYF.

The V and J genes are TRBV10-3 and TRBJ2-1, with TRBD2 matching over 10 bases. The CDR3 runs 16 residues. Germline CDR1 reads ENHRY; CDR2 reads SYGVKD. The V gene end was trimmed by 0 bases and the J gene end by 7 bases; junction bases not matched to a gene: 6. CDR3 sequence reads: CAISESLTSGINEQFF. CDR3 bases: TGTGCCATCAGTGAGTCGCTAACTAGCGGGATAAATGAGCAGTTCTTC.

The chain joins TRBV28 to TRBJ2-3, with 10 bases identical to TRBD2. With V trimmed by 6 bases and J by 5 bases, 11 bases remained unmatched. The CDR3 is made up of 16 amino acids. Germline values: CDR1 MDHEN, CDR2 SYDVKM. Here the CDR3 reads CASSQQAGGLGDTQYF. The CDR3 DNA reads TGTGCCAGCAGCCAACAAGCGGGAGGGCTGGGAGATACGCAGTATTTT. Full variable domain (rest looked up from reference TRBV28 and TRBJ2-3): DVKVTQSSRYLVKRTGEKVFLECVQDMDHENMFWYRQDPGLGLRLIYFSYDVKMKEKGDIPEGYSVSREKKERFSLILESASTNQTSMYLCASSQQAGGLGDTQYFGPGTRLTVL.

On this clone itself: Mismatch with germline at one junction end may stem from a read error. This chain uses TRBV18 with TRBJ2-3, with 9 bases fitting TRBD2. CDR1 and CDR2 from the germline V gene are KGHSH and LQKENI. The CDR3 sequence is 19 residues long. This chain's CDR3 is CASSPRPDLAGMNTDTQYF. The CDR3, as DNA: TGTGCCAGCTCCCCACGGCCTGACCTAGCGGGGATGAACACAGATACGCAGTATTTT.

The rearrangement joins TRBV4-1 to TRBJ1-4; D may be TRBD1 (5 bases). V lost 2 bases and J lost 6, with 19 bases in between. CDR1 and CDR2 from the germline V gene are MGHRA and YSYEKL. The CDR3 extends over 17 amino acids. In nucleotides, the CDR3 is TGCGCCAGCAGCCAAAACCCCGGGACTGGTGAATATGAAAAACTGTTTTTT. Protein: CASSQNPGTGEYEKLFF.

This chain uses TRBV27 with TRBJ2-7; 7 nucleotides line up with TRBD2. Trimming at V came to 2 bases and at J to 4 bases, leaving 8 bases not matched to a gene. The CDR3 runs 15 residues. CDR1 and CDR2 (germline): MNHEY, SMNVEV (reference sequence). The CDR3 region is CASSLRRGSGYEQYF. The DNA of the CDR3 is TGTGCCAGCAGTTTAAGGCGGGGGAGTGGGTACGAGCAGTACTTC.

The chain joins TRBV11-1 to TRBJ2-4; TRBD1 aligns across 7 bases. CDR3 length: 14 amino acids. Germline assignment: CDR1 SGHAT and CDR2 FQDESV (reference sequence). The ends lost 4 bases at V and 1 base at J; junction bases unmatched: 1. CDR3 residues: CASSSTGAKNIQYF. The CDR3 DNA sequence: TGTGCCAGCAGCTCGACAGGGGCCAAAAACATTCAGTACTTC.

CDR3 sequence reads: CASSLAGLAGVRPYEQYF. DNA of the CDR3: TGCGCCAGCAGCTTGGCCGGGTTAGCGGGAGTGCGGCCCTACGAGCAGTACTTC. The V and J genes are TRBV5-1 and TRBJ2-7; TRBD2 aligns across 9 bases. CDR1 is SGHRS, CDR2 YFSETQ, per germline. V lost 0 bases and J lost 2; bases outside the gene matches: 12. The length of the CDR3 is 18 residues.

The CDR3 reads CATSPGPGTEAFF. The CDR3, as DNA: TGTGCCACCAGCCCCGGTCCGGGGACTGAAGCTTTCTTT. The rearrangement uses TRBV15 and TRBJ1-1; D gene uncertain. The ends were cut back, 5 bases at V and 5 bases at J, with 12 bases in the middle. The CDR3 length is 13 residues. CDR1 and CDR2 from the germline V gene are LNHNV and YYDKDF (reference sequence).

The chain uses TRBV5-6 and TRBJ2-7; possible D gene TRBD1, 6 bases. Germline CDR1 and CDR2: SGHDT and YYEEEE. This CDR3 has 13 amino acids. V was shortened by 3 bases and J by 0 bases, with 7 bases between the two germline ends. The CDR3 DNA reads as TGTGCCAGCAGCTCGGGACACTCCTACGAGCAGTACTTC. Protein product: CASSSGHSYEQYF.

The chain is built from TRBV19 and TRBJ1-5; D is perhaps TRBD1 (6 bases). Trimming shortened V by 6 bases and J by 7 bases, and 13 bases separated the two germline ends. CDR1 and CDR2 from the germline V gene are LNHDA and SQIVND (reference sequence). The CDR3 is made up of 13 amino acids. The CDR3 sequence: CASRQGWRQPQHF. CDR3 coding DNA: TGTGCCAGTAGACAGGGTTGGCGGCAGCCCCAGCATTTT.

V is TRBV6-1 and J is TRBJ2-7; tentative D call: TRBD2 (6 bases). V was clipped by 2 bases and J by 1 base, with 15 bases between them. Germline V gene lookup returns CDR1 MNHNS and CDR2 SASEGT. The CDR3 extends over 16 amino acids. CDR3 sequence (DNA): TGTGCCAGCAGTGAAAGGGCGGTAGCGGAGTCCTACGAGCAGTACTTC. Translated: CASSERAVAESYEQYF.

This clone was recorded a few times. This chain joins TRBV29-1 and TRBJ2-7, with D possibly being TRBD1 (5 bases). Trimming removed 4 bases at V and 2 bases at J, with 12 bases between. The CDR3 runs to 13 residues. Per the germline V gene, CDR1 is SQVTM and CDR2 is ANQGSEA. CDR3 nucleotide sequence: TGCAGCGTTGGGGCAGGACATACCTACGAGCAGTACTTC. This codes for CSVGAGHTYEQYF.

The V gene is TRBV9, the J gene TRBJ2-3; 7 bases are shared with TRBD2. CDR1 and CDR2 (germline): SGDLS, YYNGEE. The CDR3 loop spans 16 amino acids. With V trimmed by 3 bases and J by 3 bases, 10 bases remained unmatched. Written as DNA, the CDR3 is TGTGCCAGCAGCGGAGGTCCCGGACTAGAAACAGATACGCAGTATTTT. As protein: CASSGGPGLETDTQYF.

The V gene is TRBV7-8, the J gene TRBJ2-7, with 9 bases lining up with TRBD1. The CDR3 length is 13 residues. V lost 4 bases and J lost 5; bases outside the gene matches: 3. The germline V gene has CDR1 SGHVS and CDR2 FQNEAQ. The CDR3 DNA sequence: TGTGCCAGCAGCTCGGACAGGGGCAACGAGCAGTACTTC. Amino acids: CASSSDRGNEQYF.

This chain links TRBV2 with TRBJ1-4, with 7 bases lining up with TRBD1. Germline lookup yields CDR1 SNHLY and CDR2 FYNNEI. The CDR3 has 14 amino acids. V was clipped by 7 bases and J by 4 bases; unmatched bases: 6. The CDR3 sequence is CASKTGQLNEKLFF. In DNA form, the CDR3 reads TGTGCCAGCAAAACGGGACAGCTTAATGAAAAACTGTTTTTT.

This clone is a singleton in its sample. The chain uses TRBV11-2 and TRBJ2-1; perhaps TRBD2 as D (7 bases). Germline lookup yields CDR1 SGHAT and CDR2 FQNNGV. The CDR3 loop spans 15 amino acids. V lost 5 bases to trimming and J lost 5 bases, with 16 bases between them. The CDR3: CASSGGPREDNEQFF. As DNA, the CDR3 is TGTGCCAGCAGCGGGGGCCCCCGGGAGGACAATGAGCAGTTCTTC.